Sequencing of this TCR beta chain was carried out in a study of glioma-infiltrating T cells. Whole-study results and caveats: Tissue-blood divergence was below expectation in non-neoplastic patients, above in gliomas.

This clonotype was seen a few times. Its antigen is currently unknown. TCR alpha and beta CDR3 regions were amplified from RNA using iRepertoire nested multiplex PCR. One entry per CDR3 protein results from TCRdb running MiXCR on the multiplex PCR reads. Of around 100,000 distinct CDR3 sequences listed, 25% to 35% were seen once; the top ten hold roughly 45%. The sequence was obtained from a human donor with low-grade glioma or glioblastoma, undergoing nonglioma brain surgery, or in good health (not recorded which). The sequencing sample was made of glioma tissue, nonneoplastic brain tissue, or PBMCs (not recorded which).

The CDR3 region is CASSASSGGAWQFF. As DNA, the CDR3 is TGTGCCAGCAGCGCTTCTAGCGGGGGGGCTTGGCAGTTCTTC. This chain uses TRBV7-9 with TRBJ2-1, with 12 bases aligning to TRBD2. The CDR3 is 14 amino acids. Unmatched junction bases numbered 8, after V lost 5 bases and J lost 12 bases. The germline V gene encodes CDR1 SEHNR and CDR2 FQNEAQ (reference sequence).